One and the same sample provided the 9 T cell receptor beta chains below, sequenced in a study of graft-versus-host responses after intestinal transplantation (dated by TCRdb to 2020 to 2023). Receptor libraries were prepared by the immunoSEQ multiplex PCR assay. TCRdb stores this immuneACCESS table with in-frame sequences only. Part of the clones is absent; in the studies checked, under half of the shortfall reflects unresolved V genes, and no reason is known for the rest. The sample records 25,000 to 35,000 clones, approximately 93% of which are singletons. The ten largest clonotypes hold roughly 0.72% of the sample. This specimen consisted of PBMCs, obtained just over 65 days after intestinal transplant. The receptor source for this set is a human patient who received an intestinal transplant, so some T cells may come from the graft donor.

Written as DNA, the CDR3 is TGTGCCAGCAGCTCTAAATTACCGTTACTCATGAACACTGAAGCTTTCTTT. Protein product: CASSSKLPLLMNTEAFF. The rearrangement links TRBV5-8 to TRBJ1-1; D is undetermined. The CDR3 runs to 17 residues. The V gene's germline CDR1 is SGHTS and CDR2 YDEGEE. V gave up 3 bases and J gave up 0 bases, with 18 bases separating them.

The chain recombines TRBV19 with TRBJ2-7; 7 nucleotides line up with TRBD2. Losses at the gene ends were 3 bases for V and 5 bases for J; bases not matched to a gene: 10. CDR1 and CDR2 from the germline V gene are LNHDA and SQIVND (reference sequence). The length of the CDR3 is 15 residues. The CDR3 is CASSIGRLAVNEQYF. In DNA form, the CDR3 reads TGTGCCAGTAGTATTGGGCGACTAGCAGTTAACGAGCAGTACTTC.

The gene calls are TRBV4-1 and TRBJ2-2; D call uncertain. CDR1 MGHRA and CDR2 YSYEKL come from the germline V gene. The V end was cut by 1 base, the J end by 7 bases, with 10 bases between. The CDR3 runs 14 residues. Here the CDR3 DNA reads TGCGCCAGCAGCCAAGGGAAGTTGATCGGGGAGCTGTTTTTT. Translated: CASSQGKLIGELFF.

This clone came up a few times. Other DNA sequences in this sample translate to the same CDR3. V gene TRBV6-4 combines with J gene TRBJ2-6; no clear D gene. Germline CDR1 MRHNA, CDR2 SNTAGT. The V and J ends lost 0 bases and 0 bases respectively, with 3 bases between them. This CDR3 has 15 amino acids. The CDR3 DNA is TGTGCCAGCAGTGACTCTAGCTCTGGGGCCAACGTCCTGACTTTC. Its protein product is CASSDSSSGANVLTF.

The CDR3 nucleotides are TGCGCCAGCAGCCAAGACAGTAATCAGCCCCAGCATTTT. Protein: CASSQDSNQPQHF. The V and J genes are TRBV4-1 and TRBJ1-5; D is unclear. The CDR3 has 13 amino acids. Germline V lookup: CDR1 MGHRA, CDR2 YSYEKL. V was pared by 0 bases and J by 4 bases, with 4 bases between.

This clone has only one observation. Here the CDR3 DNA reads TGTGCCAGCAGTGAATACCAGGCAAACTATGGCTACACCTTC. Amino acids: CASSEYQANYGYTF. The chain recombines TRBV2 with TRBJ1-2; D not certain. The CDR3 extends over 14 amino acids. V gave up 2 bases and J gave up 2 bases, with 9 bases separating them. Germline V gene sequence: CDR1 SNHLY, CDR2 FYNNEI. Together with reference TRBV2 and TRBJ1-2, the CDR3 gives the full variable domain: EPEVTQTPSHQVTQMGQEVILRCVPISNHLYFYWYRQILGQKVEFLVSFYNNEISEKSEIFDDQFSVERPDGSNFTLKIRSTKLEDSAMYFCASSEYQANYGYTFGSGTRLTVV.

The chain has TRBV4-2 and TRBJ2-3, with 13 bases aligning to TRBD2. V lost 1 base to trimming and J lost 0 bases; unmatched junction nucleotides: 10. Germline V gene data show CDR1 as LGHNA and CDR2 as YNFKEQ. This CDR3 is built from 20 residues. The DNA of the CDR3 is TGTGCCAGCAGCCAAGGACTAGCGGGAGGCAACATAGCTAGCACAGATACGCAGTATTTT. Residues: CASSQGLAGGNIASTDTQYF.

The chain uses TRBV5-4 and TRBJ1-6, with a possible D match to TRBD1 (6 bases). CDR3 length: 16 residues. Trimming shortened V by 5 bases and J by 0 bases, and 12 bases separated the two germline ends. CDR1 and CDR2 (germline): SGHNT, YYREEE (reference sequence). CDR3: CASSRRGSSYNSPLHF. CDR3 DNA sequence: TGTGCCAGCAGTCGCAGGGGTAGCTCCTATAATTCACCCCTCCACTTT.

The chain joins TRBV7-2 to TRBJ1-2; D gene uncertain. Trimming shortened V by 3 bases and J by 9 bases, and 11 bases separated the two germline ends. Germline CDR1 reads SGHTA; CDR2 reads FQGNSA. The CDR3 is 12 residues long. CDR3 nucleotide sequence: TGTGCCAGCAGCTTCGGGGTCGTAAGCTACACCTTC. It yields the protein CASSFGVVSYTF.